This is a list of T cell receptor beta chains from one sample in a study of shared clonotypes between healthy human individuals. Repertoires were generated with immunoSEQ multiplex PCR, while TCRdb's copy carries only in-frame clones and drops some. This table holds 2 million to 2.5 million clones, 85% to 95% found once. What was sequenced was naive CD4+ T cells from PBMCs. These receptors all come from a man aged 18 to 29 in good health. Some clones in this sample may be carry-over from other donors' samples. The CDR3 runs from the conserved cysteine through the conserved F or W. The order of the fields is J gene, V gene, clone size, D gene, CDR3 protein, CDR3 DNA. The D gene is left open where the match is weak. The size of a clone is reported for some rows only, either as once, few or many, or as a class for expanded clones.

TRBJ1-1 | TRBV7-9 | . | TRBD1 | CASSSRTGENTEAFF | TGTGCCAGCAGCAGCCGGACAGGGGAGAACACTGAAGCTTTCTTT
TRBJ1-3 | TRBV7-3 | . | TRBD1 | CASSRTGGSGNTIYF | TGTGCCAGCAGCAGGACAGGGGGTTCTGGAAACACCATATATTTT
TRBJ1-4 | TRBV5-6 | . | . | CASSPSTATNEKLFF | TGTGCCAGCAGCCCATCGACAGCCACTAATGAAAAACTGTTTTTT
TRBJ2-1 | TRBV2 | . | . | CASRRAVESSYNEQFF | TGTGCCAGCAGGAGGGCAGTCGAGAGCTCCTACAATGAGCAGTTCTTC
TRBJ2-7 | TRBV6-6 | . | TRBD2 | CASSPSGGREQYF | TGTGCCAGCAGCCCCTCGGGGGGGCGCGAGCAGTACTTC
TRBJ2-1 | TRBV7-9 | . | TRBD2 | CASSTRLANSYNEQFF | TGTGCCAGCAGCACCCGACTAGCGAACTCCTACAATGAGCAGTTCTTC
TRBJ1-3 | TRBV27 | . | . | CASSINREGLGNTIYF | TGTGCCAGCAGTATTAACAGGGAAGGGCTCGGAAACACCATATATTTT
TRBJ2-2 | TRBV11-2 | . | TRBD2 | CASSFGLAGTGELFF | TGTGCCAGCAGCTTTGGGCTAGCGGGTACCGGGGAGCTGTTTTTT
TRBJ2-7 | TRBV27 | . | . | CASSNQGGVPYEQYF | TGTGCCAGCAGTAACCAGGGGGGGGTACCGTACGAGCAGTACTTC
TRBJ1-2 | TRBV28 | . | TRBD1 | CASSLPPGQGGYTF | TGTGCCAGCAGTTTGCCCCCGGGACAGGGTGGCTACACCTTC
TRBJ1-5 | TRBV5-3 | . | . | CARSHEKRGPNQPQHF | TGTGCCAGAAGTCACGAAAAACGGGGTCCAAATCAGCCCCAGCATTTT
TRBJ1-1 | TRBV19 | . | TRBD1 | CASRRQGMNTEAFF | TGTGCCAGTAGGAGACAGGGGATGAACACTGAAGCTTTCTTT
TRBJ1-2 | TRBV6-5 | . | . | CASTRGTYGNYGYTF | TGTGCCAGCACCAGAGGGACGTATGGTAACTATGGCTACACCTTC
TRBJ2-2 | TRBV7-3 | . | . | CASSRADGELFF | TGTGCCAGCAGCCGGGCGGACGGGGAGCTGTTTTTT
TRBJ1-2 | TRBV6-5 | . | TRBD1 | CASRRTGGYGYTF | TGTGCCAGCAGGCGGACAGGGGGCTATGGCTACACCTTC
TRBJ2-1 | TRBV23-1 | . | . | CASSHNPPEGPAWVIALYNEQFF | TGCGCCAGCAGTCACAATCCGCCCGAGGGGCCGGCATGGGTGATAGCGCTCTACAATGAGCAGTTCTTC
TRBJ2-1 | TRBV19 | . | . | CASSRTGTTNNEQFF | TGTGCCAGTAGCAGGACAGGGACTACTAACAATGAGCAGTTCTTC
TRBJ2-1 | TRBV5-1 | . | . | CASSSLGLRSYNEQFF | TGCGCCAGCAGCTCACTGGGGCTCCGCTCCTACAATGAGCAGTTCTTC
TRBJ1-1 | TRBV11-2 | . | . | CASSFRAPSTEAFF | TGTGCCAGCAGCTTTAGGGCTCCAAGCACTGAAGCTTTCTTT
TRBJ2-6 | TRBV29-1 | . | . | CSVANRSSGANVLTF | TGCAGCGTTGCAAACAGGAGCTCTGGGGCCAACGTCCTGACTTTC
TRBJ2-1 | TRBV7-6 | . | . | CASSPQPGIYNEQFF | TGTGCCAGCAGCCCACAACCCGGGATCTACAATGAGCAGTTCTTC
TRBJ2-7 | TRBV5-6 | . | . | CASSLAGAGRTYEQYF | TGTGCCAGCAGCTTGGCCGGGGCAGGGCGGACATACGAGCAGTACTTC
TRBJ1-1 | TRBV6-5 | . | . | CASSRHGRDTEAFF | TGTGCCAGCAGTCGCCATGGTAGGGACACTGAAGCTTTCTTT
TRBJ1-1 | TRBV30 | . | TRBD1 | CAGTGADTEAFF | TGTGCCGGCACAGGGGCGGACACTGAAGCTTTCTTT
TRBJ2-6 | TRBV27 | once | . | CASSPYLAANVLTF | TGTGCCAGCAGTCCCTACTTAGCGGCCAACGTCCTGACTTTC
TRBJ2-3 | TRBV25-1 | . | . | CASSESPYTDTQYF | TGTGCCAGCAGTGAATCCCCTTACACAGATACGCAGTATTTT
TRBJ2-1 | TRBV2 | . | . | CASSFTTHSYNEQFF | TGTGCCAGCAGTTTTACGACTCATTCCTACAATGAGCAGTTCTTC
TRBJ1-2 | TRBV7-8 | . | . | CASSLTQLNGYTF | TGTGCCAGCAGCTTAACACAGTTGAATGGCTACACCTTC
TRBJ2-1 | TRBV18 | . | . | CASSPTNPNEQFF | TGTGCCAGCTCACCGACGAATCCCAATGAGCAGTTCTTC
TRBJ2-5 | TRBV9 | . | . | CASSVGAAHETQYF | TGTGCCAGCAGCGTAGGAGCGGCCCATGAGACCCAGTACTTC
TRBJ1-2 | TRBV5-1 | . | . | CASSQDQRGYTF | TGCGCCAGCAGCCAGGACCAGAGGGGCTACACCTTC
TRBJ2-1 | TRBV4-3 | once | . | CASSQDSLVGYEQFF | TGCGCCAGCAGCCAAGATAGTCTAGTGGGGTATGAGCAGTTCTTC
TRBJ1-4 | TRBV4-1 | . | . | CASSQGDTWVWEKLFF | TGCGCCAGCAGCCAAGGCGACACCTGGGTGTGGGAAAAACTGTTTTTT
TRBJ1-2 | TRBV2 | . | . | CASSERVWQLF | TGTGCCAGCAGTGAGAGGGTCTGGCAGCTCTTC
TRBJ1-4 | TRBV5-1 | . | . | CASSYRDLIEKLFF | TGCGCCAGCAGCTACAGAGACCTGATTGAAAAACTGTTTTTT
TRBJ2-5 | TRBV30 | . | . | CAWSAGLRETQYF | TGTGCCTGGAGCGCAGGGTTGCGAGAGACCCAGTACTTC
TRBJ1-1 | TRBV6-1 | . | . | CATQGQPNTEAFF | TGTGCCACCCAGGGCCAGCCGAACACTGAAGCTTTCTTT
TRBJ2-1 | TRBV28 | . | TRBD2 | CASSFPTGGPNEQFF | TGTGCCAGCAGTTTCCCGACGGGAGGGCCGAATGAGCAGTTCTTC
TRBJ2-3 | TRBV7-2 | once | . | CASSPGQTDTQYF | TGTGCCAGCAGCCCAGGACAGACAGATACGCAGTATTTT
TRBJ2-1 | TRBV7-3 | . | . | CASSLGPTPSYNEQFF | TGTGCCAGCAGCTTAGGACCCACCCCGTCCTACAATGAGCAGTTCTTC
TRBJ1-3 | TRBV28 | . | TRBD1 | CASTTAWGTGRNKDSGNTIYF | TGTGCCAGCACTACCGCGTGGGGGACAGGCCGCAATAAGGACTCTGGAAACACCATATATTTT
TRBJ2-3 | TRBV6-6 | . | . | CASTPGGSTDTQYF | TGTGCCAGCACTCCCGGTGGCAGCACAGATACGCAGTATTTT
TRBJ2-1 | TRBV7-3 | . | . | CASSLGGSDEQFF | TGTGCCAGCAGCTTAGGGGGTTCGGATGAGCAGTTCTTC
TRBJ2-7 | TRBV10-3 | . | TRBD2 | CASRTSGRKYEQYF | TGTGCCTCCAGGACTAGCGGGAGAAAGTACGAGCAGTACTTC
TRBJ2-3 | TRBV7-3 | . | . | CASSLLAGTDTQYF | TGTGCCAGCAGCTTACTAGCAGGCACAGATACGCAGTATTTT
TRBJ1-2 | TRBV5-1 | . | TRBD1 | CASSSSTGGESGYTF | TGCGCCAGCAGCTCCTCGACAGGGGGAGAATCGGGCTACACCTTC
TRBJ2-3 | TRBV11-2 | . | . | CASRRFGGDTQYF | TGTGCCAGCAGGCGATTTGGAGGGGATACGCAGTATTTT